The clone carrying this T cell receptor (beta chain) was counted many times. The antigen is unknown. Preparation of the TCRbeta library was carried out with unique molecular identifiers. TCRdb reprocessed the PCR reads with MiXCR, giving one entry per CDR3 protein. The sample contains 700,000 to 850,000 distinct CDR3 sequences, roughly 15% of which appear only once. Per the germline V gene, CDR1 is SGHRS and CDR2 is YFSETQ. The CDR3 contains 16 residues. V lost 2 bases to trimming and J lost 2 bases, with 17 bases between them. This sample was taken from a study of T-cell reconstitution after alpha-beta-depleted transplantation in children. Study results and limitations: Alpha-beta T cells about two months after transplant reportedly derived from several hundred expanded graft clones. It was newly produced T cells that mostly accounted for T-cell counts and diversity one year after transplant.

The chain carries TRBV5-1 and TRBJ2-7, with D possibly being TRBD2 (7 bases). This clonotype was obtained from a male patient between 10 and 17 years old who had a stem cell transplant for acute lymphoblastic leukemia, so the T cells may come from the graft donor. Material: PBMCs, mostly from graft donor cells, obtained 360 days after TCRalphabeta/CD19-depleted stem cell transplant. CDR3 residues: CASSFSKRDNPYEQYF. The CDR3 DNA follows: TGCGCCAGCAGCTTTTCGAAGCGGGACAATCCCTACGAGCAGTACTTC.